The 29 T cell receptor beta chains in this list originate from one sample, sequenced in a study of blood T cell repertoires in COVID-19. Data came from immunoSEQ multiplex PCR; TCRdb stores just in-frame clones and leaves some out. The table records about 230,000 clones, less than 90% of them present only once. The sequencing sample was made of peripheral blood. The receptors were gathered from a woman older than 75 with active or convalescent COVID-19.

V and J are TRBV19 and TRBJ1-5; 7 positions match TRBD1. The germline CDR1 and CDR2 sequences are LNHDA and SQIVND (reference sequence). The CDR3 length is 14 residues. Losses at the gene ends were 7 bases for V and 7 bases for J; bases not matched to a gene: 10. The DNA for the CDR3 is TGTGCCAGTACAAAACGGACAGGTATACAGCCCCAGCATTTT. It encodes CASTKRTGIQPQHF.

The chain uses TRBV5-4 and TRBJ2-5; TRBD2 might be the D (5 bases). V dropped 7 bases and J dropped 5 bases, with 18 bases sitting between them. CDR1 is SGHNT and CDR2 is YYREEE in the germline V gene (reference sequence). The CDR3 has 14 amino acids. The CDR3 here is CASSYRGRGETQYF. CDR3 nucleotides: TGTGCCAGCTCCTATAGAGGGAGAGGGGAGACCCAGTACTTC.

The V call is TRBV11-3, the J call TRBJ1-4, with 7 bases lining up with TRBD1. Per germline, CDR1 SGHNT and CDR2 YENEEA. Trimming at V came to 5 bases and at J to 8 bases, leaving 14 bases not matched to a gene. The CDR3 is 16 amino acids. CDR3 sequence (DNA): TGTGCCAGCAGCCCCCGGACAGGAGGGTTTGACGAAAAACTGTTTTTT. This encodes CASSPRTGGFDEKLFF. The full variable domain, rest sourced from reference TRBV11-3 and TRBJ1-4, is EAGVVQSPRYKIIEKKQPVAFWCNPISGHNTLYWYLQNLGQGPELLIRYENEEAVDDSQLPKDRFSAERLKGVDSTLKIQPAELGDSAVYLCASSPRTGGFDEKLFFGSGTQLSVL.

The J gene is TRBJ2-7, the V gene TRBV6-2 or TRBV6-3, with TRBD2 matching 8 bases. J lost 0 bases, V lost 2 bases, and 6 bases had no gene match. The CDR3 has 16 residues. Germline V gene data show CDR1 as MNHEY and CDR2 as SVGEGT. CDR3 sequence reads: CASSYRAGVLSYEQYF. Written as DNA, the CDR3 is TGTGCCAGCAGTTACAGAGCGGGGGTCCTCTCCTACGAGCAGTACTTC.

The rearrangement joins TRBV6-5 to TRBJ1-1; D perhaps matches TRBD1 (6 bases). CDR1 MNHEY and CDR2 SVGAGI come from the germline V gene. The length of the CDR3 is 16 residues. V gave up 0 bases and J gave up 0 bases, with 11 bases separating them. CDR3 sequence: CASSYSYRAMNTEAFF. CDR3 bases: TGTGCCAGCAGTTACTCCTACAGGGCCATGAACACTGAAGCTTTCTTT.

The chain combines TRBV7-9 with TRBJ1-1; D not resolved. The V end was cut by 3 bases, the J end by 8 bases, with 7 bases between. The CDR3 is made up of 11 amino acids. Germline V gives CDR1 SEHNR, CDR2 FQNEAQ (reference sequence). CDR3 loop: CASSLNREAFF. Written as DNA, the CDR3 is TGTGCCAGCAGCTTGAACAGAGAAGCTTTCTTT.

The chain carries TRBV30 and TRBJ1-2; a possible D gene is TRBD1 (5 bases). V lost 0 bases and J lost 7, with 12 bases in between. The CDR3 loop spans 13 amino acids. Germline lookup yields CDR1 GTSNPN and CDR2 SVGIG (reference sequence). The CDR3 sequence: CAWSVLKGVGYTF. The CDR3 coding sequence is TGTGCCTGGAGTGTACTCAAAGGGGTTGGCTACACCTTC.

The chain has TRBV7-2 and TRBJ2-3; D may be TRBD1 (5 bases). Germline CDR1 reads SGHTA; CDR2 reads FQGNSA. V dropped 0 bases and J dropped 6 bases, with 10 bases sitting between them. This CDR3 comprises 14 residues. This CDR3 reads CASSLAAGLDTQYF. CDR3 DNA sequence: TGTGCCAGCAGCTTAGCCGCAGGGCTGGATACGCAGTATTTT.

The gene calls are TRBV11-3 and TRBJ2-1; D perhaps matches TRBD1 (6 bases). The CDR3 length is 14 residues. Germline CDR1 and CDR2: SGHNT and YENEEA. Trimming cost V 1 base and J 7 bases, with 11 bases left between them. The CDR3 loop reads CASSLGGGRNEQFF. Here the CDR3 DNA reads TGTGCCAGCAGCTTAGGAGGGGGAAGGAATGAGCAGTTCTTC.

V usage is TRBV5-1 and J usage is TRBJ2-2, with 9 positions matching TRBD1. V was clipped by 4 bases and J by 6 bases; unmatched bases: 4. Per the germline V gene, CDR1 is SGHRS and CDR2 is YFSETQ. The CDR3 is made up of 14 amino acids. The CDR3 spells CASSAGQGPGELFF. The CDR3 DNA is TGCGCCAGCAGCGCGGGACAGGGCCCCGGGGAGCTGTTTTTT.

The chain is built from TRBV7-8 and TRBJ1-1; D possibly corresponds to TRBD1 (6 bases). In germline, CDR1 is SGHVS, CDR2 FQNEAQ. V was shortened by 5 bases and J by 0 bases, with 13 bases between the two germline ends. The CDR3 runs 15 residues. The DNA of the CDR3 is TGTGCCAGCAGCCGAGGGGGAGTCATGAACACTGAAGCTTTCTTT. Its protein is CASSRGGVMNTEAFF.

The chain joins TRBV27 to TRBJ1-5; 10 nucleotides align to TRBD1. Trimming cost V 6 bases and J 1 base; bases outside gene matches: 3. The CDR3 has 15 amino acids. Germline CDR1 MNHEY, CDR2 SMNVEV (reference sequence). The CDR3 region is CASRWTGGSNQPQHF. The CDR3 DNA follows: TGTGCCAGCAGATGGACAGGGGGAAGCAATCAGCCCCAGCATTTT.

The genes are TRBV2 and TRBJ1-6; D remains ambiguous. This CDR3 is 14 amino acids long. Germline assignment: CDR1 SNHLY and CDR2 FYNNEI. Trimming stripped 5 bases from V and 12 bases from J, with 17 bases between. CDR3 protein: CASSKILTAGPLHF. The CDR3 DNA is TGTGCCAGCAGTAAGATTTTAACAGCGGGACCCCTCCACTTT.

The CDR3 loop reads CASILSSGFGETQYF. The CDR3 nucleotides are TGTGCCAGCATACTTTCTAGCGGGTTCGGCGAGACCCAGTACTTC. The rearrangement links TRBV6-6 to TRBJ2-5, with 8 bases aligning to TRBD2. From germline, CDR1 is MNHNY and CDR2 SVGAGI (reference sequence). The CDR3 runs to 15 residues. Trimming at V came to 7 bases and at J to 5 bases, leaving 12 bases not matched to a gene.

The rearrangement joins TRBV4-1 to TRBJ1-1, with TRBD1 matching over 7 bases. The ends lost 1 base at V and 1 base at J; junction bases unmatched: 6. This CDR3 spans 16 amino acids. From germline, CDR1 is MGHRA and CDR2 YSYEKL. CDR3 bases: TGCGCCAGCAGCCAAGGACAGGGAGTTTCGAACACTGAAGCTTTCTTT. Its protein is CASSQGQGVSNTEAFF.

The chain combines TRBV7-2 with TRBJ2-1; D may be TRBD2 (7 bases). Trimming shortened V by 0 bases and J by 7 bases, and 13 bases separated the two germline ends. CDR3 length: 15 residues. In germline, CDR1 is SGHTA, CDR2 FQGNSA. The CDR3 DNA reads TGTGCCAGCAGCTTAGCGGGGGGGCCTGGGAATGAGCAGTTCTTC. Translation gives CASSLAGGPGNEQFF. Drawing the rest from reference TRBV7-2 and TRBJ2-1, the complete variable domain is GAGVSQSPSNKVTEKGKDVELRCDPISGHTALYWYRQSLGQGLEFLIYFQGNSAPDKSGLPSDRFSAERTGGSVSTLTIQRTQQEDSAVYLCASSLAGGPGNEQFFGPGTRLTVL.

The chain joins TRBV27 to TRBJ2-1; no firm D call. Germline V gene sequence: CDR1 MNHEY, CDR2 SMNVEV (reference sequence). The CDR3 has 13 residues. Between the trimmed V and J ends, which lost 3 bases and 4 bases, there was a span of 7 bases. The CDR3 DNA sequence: TGTGCCAGCAGTTTCACTACTTACAATGAGCAGTTCTTC. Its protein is CASSFTTYNEQFF.

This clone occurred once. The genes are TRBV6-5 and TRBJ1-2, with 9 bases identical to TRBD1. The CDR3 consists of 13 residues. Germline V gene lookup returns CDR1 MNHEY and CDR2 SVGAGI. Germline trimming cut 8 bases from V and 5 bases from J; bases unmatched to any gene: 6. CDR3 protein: CASRTGAMYGYTF. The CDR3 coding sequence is TGTGCCAGCCGGACAGGGGCAATGTATGGCTACACCTTC.

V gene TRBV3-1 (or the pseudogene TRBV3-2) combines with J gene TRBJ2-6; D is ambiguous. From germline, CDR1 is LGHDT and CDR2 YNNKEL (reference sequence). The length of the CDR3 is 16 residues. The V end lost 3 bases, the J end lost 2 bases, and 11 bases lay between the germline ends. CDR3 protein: CASSHERVAGANVLTF. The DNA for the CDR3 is TGTGCCAGCAGCCACGAAAGAGTCGCTGGGGCCAACGTCCTGACTTTC.

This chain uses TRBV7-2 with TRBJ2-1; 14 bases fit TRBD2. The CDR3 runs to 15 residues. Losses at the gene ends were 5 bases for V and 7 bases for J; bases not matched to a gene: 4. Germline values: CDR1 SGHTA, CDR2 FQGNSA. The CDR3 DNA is TGTGCCAGCAGCCGGGGACTAGCGGGAGTAAATGAGCAGTTCTTC. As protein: CASSRGLAGVNEQFF. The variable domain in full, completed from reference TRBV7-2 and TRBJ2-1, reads GAGVSQSPSNKVTEKGKDVELRCDPISGHTALYWYRQSLGQGLEFLIYFQGNSAPDKSGLPSDRFSAERTGGSVSTLTIQRTQQEDSAVYLCASSRGLAGVNEQFFGPGTRLTVL.

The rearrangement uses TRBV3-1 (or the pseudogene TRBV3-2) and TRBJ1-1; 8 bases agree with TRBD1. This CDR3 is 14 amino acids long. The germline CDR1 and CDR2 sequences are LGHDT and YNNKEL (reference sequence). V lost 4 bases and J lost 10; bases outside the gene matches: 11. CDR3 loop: CASSLGTGELGAFF. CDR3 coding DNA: TGTGCCAGCAGCCTGGGGACAGGTGAGCTCGGAGCTTTCTTT.

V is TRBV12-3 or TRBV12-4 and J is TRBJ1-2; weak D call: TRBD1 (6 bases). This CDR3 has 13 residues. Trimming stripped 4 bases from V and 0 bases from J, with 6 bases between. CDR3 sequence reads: CASSWGPNYGYTF. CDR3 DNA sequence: TGTGCCAGCAGTTGGGGGCCTAACTATGGCTACACCTTC.

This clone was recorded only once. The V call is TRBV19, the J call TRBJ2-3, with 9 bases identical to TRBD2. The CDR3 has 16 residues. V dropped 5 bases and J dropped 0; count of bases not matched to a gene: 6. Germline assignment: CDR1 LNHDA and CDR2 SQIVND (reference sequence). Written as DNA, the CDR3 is TGTGCCAGTAGTCGGGATAGCGGGAGAAGCACAGATACGCAGTATTTT. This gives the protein CASSRDSGRSTDTQYF.

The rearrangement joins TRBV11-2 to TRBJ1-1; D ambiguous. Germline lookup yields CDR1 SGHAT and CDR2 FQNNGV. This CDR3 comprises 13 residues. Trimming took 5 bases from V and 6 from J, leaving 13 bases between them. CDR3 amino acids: CASSPRVRSEAFF. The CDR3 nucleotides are TGTGCCAGCAGCCCCCGGGTAAGATCTGAAGCTTTCTTT.

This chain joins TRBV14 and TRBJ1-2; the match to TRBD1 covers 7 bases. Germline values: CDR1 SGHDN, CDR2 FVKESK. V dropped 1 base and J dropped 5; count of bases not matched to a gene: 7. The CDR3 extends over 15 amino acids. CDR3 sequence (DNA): TGTGCCAGCAGCCAAGGGGACAGCCTCGGGTATGGCTACACCTTC. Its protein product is CASSQGDSLGYGYTF.

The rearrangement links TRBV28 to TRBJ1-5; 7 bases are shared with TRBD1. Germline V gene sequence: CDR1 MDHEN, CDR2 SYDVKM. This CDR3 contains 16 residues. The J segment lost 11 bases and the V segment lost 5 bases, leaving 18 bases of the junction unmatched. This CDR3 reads CASSPWDSRNPGAQHF. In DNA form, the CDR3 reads TGTGCCAGCAGTCCCTGGGACAGTCGAAACCCTGGAGCCCAGCATTTT.

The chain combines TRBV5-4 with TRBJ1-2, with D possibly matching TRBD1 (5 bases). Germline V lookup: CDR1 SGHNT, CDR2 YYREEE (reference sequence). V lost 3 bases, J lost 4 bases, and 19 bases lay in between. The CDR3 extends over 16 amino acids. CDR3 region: CASSSGGSGRAYGYTF. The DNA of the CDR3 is TGTGCCAGCAGCTCCGGGGGGTCGGGACGGGCCTATGGCTACACCTTC.

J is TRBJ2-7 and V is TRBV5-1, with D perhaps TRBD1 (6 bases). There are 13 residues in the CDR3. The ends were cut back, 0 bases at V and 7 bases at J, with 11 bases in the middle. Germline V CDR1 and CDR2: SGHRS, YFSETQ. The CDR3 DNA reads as TGCGCCAGCAGCTTGGGGTCCACAGGGGAGCAGTACTTC. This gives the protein CASSLGSTGEQYF. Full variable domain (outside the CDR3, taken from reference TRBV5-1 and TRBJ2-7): KAGVTQTPRYLIKTRGQQVTLSCSPISGHRSVSWYQQTPGQGLQFLFEYFSETQRNKGNFPGRFSGRQFSNSRSEMNVSTLELGDSALYLCASSLGSTGEQYFGPGTRLTVT.

The CDR3 DNA is TGTGCCAGCAGCTTGGCACAGGGCACAGATACGCAGTATTTT. Translating gives CASSLAQGTDTQYF. V is TRBV5-5 and J is TRBJ2-3; D possibly corresponds to TRBD1 (5 bases). The CDR3 spans 14 residues. V dropped 0 bases and J dropped 1 base, with 6 bases sitting between them. The germline V gene has CDR1 SGHKS and CDR2 YYEKEE (reference sequence).